One sample yielded the 2 T cell receptor beta chains listed below, sequenced in a study of cytomegalovirus exposure and HLA in healthy donors. Amplification used 60 Vbeta primers and 13 Jbeta primers. Profiling relied on immunoSEQ multiplex PCR, and the TCRdb table lists in-frame clones only, not all of them. This table holds about 170,000 clones. Sample: PBMCs. All receptors derive from an older woman in good health and CMV-seronegative.

The rearrangement joins TRBV2 to TRBJ1-3, with a weak D call TRBD1 (6 bases). Per the germline V gene, CDR1 is SNHLY and CDR2 is FYNNEI. The CDR3 has 15 residues. Trimming stripped 8 bases from V and 0 bases from J, with 14 bases between. In DNA, the CDR3 is TGTGCCAGCGGGGGCATCCTCAGCTCTGGAAACACCATATATTTT. Amino acid sequence: CASGGILSSGNTIYF.

The CDR3 reads CASSSLLTDTQYF. The CDR3, as DNA: TGTGCCAGCAGCTCCTTACTGACAGATACGCAGTATTTT. The chain recombines TRBV11-1 with TRBJ2-3, with D unclear. This CDR3 contains 13 residues. Germline CDR1 and CDR2: SGHAT and FQDESV (reference sequence). The ends were cut back, 4 bases at V and 3 bases at J, with 8 bases in the middle.